The source of this T cell receptor beta chain is a study of breast tumors, draining lymph nodes, adjacent tissues. The CDR3 runs 16 residues. Germline trimming cut 1 base from V and 6 bases from J; bases unmatched to any gene: 8. Germline values: CDR1 DFQATT, CDR2 SNEGSKA (reference sequence). TCRdb recomputed calls from the multiplex PCR reads with MiXCR, one row per CDR3 protein. Of 200,000 or so distinct CDR3 sequences in the sample, roughly 31% were seen once. In regard to this clonotype: Its antigen is unknown.

Points from the study as a whole: Tumors had less TCR diversity than lymph nodes, more than nontumor tissue. Luminal-like breast cancer showed significantly higher tumor–nontumor repertoire similarity than basal-like. Data fit most tumor T cells coming from lymph node, expanding in tumor. The lymph node origin of tumor T cells was framed as consistent with a hypothesis, not demonstrated.

Samples came from axillary lymph nodes draining the breast cancer. The genes are TRBV20-1 and TRBJ2-3, with 12 bases aligning to TRBD1. Sequencing was done on a sample of axillary lymph node tissue. The receptor comes from a female donor with breast cancer. Some clones in this sample may be carry-over from other donors' samples. The CDR3 region has the DNA TGCAGTGCTAGAGCCTCGGGACAGGGGGCAGGGGATACGCAGTATTTT. Its protein is CSARASGQGAGDTQYF.